A selection of T cell receptor beta chains follows, all from one sample in a study of naive and memory T cell subsets. Using its own MiXCR run on the 5' RACE reads, TCRdb lists one record per CDR3 protein. The top ten clones hold 0.7% to 0.9% of a sample with roughly 48,000 distinct CDR3 sequences, approximately 4.5% of them seen once. The receptors come from a female donor in good health. Each CDR3 is given with its conserved first and last residue. The D gene is left open where the match is weak. Only some rows state a clone size, as once, few, many or a class for expanded clones.

v_gene: TRBV11-2; j_gene: TRBJ2-5; abundance: few; d_gene: .; CDR3nt: TGTGCCAGCAGCATTCCCACGGATGGGGCCCAGTACTTC; CDR3aa: CASSIPTDGAQYF
v_gene: TRBV25-1; j_gene: TRBJ2-7; abundance: .; d_gene: TRBD1; CDR3nt: TGTGCCAGTACGACGGGCGCAGGGGACAGGCCCTACGAGCAGTACTTC; CDR3aa: CASTTGAGDRPYEQYF
v_gene: TRBV6-2/TRBV6-3; j_gene: TRBJ2-1; abundance: many; d_gene: .; CDR3nt: TGTGCCAGCAGTCTCGGACTAATTCATCAGTTCTTC; CDR3aa: CASSLGLIHQFF
v_gene: TRBV11-3; j_gene: TRBJ2-1; abundance: .; d_gene: TRBD2; CDR3nt: TGTGCCAGCAGCCCCAACCCTAGCGGGAGTGATGAGCAGTTCTTC; CDR3aa: CASSPNPSGSDEQFF
v_gene: TRBV28; j_gene: TRBJ2-6; abundance: many; d_gene: .; CDR3nt: TGTGCCAGCAGTACCCCAGGACCCGGGGCCAACGTCCTGACTTTC; CDR3aa: CASSTPGPGANVLTF
v_gene: TRBV6-6; j_gene: TRBJ1-5; abundance: many; d_gene: .; CDR3nt: TGTGCCAGCGTAGGGGGTTATAGCAATCAGCCCCAGCATTTT; CDR3aa: CASVGGYSNQPQHF
v_gene: TRBV30; j_gene: TRBJ1-6; abundance: .; d_gene: TRBD1; CDR3nt: TGTGCCTGGGAGACAGGGGGTCCCTATAATTCACCCCTCCACTTT; CDR3aa: CAWETGGPYNSPLHF
v_gene: TRBV28; j_gene: TRBJ2-3; abundance: many; d_gene: .; CDR3nt: TGTGCCAGCAGTCCCTTAGGGGATACGCAGTATTTT; CDR3aa: CASSPLGDTQYF
v_gene: TRBV4-2; j_gene: TRBJ2-5; abundance: many; d_gene: .; CDR3nt: TGTGCCAGCAGCCAAGTCGGACAGAGATTGGAGACCCAGTACTTC; CDR3aa: CASSQVGQRLETQYF
v_gene: TRBV7-3; j_gene: TRBJ2-2; abundance: many; d_gene: TRBD2; CDR3nt: TGTGCCAGCAGCCCCGGGACTAGCGGGAGGATTGTGAACACCGGGGAGCTGTTTTTT; CDR3aa: CASSPGTSGRIVNTGELFF
v_gene: TRBV28; j_gene: TRBJ1-2; abundance: many; d_gene: .; CDR3nt: TGTGCCAGCAGTAATGACAGGAGCTATGGCTACACCTTC; CDR3aa: CASSNDRSYGYTF
v_gene: TRBV18; j_gene: TRBJ2-7; abundance: many; d_gene: .; CDR3nt: TGTGCCAGCTCACCTCGCCTGGCCGGGAGAAACTCGGTACGCCCCGACTACGAGCAGTACTTC; CDR3aa: CASSPRLAGRNSVRPDYEQYF
v_gene: TRBV6-1; j_gene: TRBJ2-3; abundance: .; d_gene: .; CDR3nt: TGTGCCAGCAGTGCGAGGGCAGGGGAAAGAGATAAGAAGTATTTT; CDR3aa: CASSARAGERDKKYF
v_gene: TRBV7-9; j_gene: TRBJ1-1; abundance: many; d_gene: TRBD1; CDR3nt: TGTGCCAGCAGCTTAGTGGGGACAGGGCAGGGCACTGAAGCTTTCTTT; CDR3aa: CASSLVGTGQGTEAFF
v_gene: TRBV28; j_gene: TRBJ2-7; abundance: many; d_gene: TRBD1; CDR3nt: TGTGCCAGCAGAGCCCCCCTGAAACAGGGGAGCGAGCAGTACTTC; CDR3aa: CASRAPLKQGSEQYF
v_gene: TRBV5-8; j_gene: TRBJ2-7; abundance: many; d_gene: .; CDR3nt: TGTGCCAGCAGCTCCCTAAAGGAGCAGTACTTC; CDR3aa: CASSSLKEQYF
v_gene: TRBV6-1; j_gene: TRBJ1-2; abundance: many; d_gene: .; CDR3nt: TGTGCCAGCAGTGAATCCGTATCGCCGAGCGGCTACACCTTC; CDR3aa: CASSESVSPSGYTF
v_gene: TRBV5-1; j_gene: TRBJ2-1; abundance: many; d_gene: .; CDR3nt: TGCGCCAGCAGCTTGGCCGTCAATGAGCAGTTCTTC; CDR3aa: CASSLAVNEQFF
v_gene: TRBV5-1; j_gene: TRBJ2-7; abundance: few; d_gene: TRBD1; CDR3nt: TGCGCCAGCAGCTCGGGCGGACAGGGGGTCAACGAGCAGTACTTC; CDR3aa: CASSSGGQGVNEQYF
v_gene: TRBV28; j_gene: TRBJ1-2; abundance: many; d_gene: .; CDR3nt: TGTGCCAGCAGCCGGAACCGGGGGACACAAAATGGCTACACCTTC; CDR3aa: CASSRNRGTQNGYTF
v_gene: TRBV7-9; j_gene: TRBJ1-4; abundance: many; d_gene: .; CDR3nt: TGTGCCAGCAGCTTATCGCTAGGGGACGAAAAACTGTTTTTT; CDR3aa: CASSLSLGDEKLFF
v_gene: TRBV29-1; j_gene: TRBJ1-1; abundance: many; d_gene: .; CDR3nt: TGCAGCGTTGACGTAGGTGGACTGGGCACTGAAGCTTTCTTT; CDR3aa: CSVDVGGLGTEAFF
v_gene: TRBV19; j_gene: TRBJ2-1; abundance: many; d_gene: TRBD2; CDR3nt: TGTGCCAGTAGTATAGTTCAGACTAGCGGGAGGGTCAATGAGCAGTTCTTC; CDR3aa: CASSIVQTSGRVNEQFF
v_gene: TRBV2; j_gene: TRBJ2-7; abundance: many; d_gene: TRBD2; CDR3nt: TGTGCCAGCAAACGGGAGGGAGGCGAGCAGTACTTC; CDR3aa: CASKREGGEQYF
v_gene: TRBV4-2; j_gene: TRBJ2-7; abundance: many; d_gene: .; CDR3nt: TGTGCCAGCAGCCAAGATAGTATGGCAAGCTCCTACGAGCAGTACTTC; CDR3aa: CASSQDSMASSYEQYF
v_gene: TRBV7-9; j_gene: TRBJ2-7; abundance: many; d_gene: TRBD1; CDR3nt: TGTGCCAGCAGCTTAGTAAAGGGACAGACCTCCTACGAGCAGTACTTC; CDR3aa: CASSLVKGQTSYEQYF
v_gene: TRBV24-1; j_gene: TRBJ2-5; abundance: few; d_gene: TRBD2; CDR3nt: TGTGCCACCAGTGAGGGGGGGACTATCCAAGAGACCCAGTACTTC; CDR3aa: CATSEGGTIQETQYF
v_gene: TRBV5-5; j_gene: TRBJ2-7; abundance: many; d_gene: .; CDR3nt: TGTGCCAGCAGCTTTAATGGACTTAGCGACTCCTACGAGCAGTACTTC; CDR3aa: CASSFNGLSDSYEQYF
v_gene: TRBV24-1; j_gene: TRBJ2-2; abundance: many; d_gene: TRBD2; CDR3nt: TGTGCCACCAGTGATCACACCTCAGGCAGCGGGAGGGCCGGGGAGCTGTTTTTT; CDR3aa: CATSDHTSGSGRAGELFF
v_gene: TRBV10-2; j_gene: TRBJ2-7; abundance: many; d_gene: .; CDR3nt: TGCGCCAGCAGTGAGTCGGGGAAGGATGAGTACTTC; CDR3aa: CASSESGKDEYF
v_gene: TRBV6-2/TRBV6-3; j_gene: TRBJ2-1; abundance: many; d_gene: TRBD2; CDR3nt: TGTGCCAGCAGTTACTTAGCGGGAGTCGAGAATGAGCAGTTCTTC; CDR3aa: CASSYLAGVENEQFF